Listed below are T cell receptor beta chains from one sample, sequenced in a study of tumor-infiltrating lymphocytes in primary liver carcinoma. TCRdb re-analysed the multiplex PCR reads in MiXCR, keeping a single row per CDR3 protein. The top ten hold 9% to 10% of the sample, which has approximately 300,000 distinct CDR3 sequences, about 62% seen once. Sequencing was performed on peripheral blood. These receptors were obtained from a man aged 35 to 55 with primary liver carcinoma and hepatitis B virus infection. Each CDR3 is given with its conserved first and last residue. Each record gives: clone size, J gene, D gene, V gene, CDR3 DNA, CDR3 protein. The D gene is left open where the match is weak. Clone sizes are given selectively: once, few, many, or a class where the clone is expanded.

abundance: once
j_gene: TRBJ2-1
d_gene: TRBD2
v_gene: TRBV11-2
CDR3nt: TGTGCCAGCAGACAGAGGGCTAGCGGGAGATACAATGAGCAGTTCTTC
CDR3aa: CASRQRASGRYNEQFF

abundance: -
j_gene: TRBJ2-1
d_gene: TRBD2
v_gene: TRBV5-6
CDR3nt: TGTGCCAGCAGCTTTCGGTCTAGCGGGTACAATGAGCAGCTCTTC
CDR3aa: CASSFRSSGYNEQLF

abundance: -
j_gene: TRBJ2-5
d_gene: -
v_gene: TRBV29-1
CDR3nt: TGCAGCATTAGAAAGGGAGAGACCCAGTACTTC
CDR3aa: CSIRKGETQYF

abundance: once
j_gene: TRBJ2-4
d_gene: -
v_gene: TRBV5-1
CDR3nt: TGCCCCAGCAGCTTGGTTGGGGTTGGTGAAAACATTCAGTACTTC
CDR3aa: CPSSLVGVGENIQYF

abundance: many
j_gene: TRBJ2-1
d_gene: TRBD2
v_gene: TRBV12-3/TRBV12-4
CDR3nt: TGTGCCAGCAGGGAGCTTAGCGGGTACAATGAGCAGTTCTTC
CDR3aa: CASRELSGYNEQFF

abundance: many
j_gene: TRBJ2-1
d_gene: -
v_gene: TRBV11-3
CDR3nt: TGTGCCAGCAGCTTAGAGTTAGGCGATGAGCAGTTCTTC
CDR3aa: CASSLELGDEQFF

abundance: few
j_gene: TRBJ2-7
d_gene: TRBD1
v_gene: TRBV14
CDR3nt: TGTGCCAGCAGCAACCGGGACAGGGGGTCCTACGAGCAGTACTTC
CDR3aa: CASSNRDRGSYEQYF

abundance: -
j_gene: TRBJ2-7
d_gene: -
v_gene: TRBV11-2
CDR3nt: TGTGCCAACAGCTTCTCGGGTACTAAGCGGTCTACCTACGAGCGGTACTTC
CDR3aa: CANSFSGTKRSTYERYF

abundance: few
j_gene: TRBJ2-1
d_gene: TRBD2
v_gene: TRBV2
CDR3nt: TGTGCCAGCAGTGTTCCAGCGGGGGGGTTAAATGAGCAGTTCTTC
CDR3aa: CASSVPAGGLNEQFF

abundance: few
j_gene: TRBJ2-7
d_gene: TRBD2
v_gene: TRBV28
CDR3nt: TGTGCCAGCACCTCAGCGGGAGGGCCGGACGAGCAGTACTTC
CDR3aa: CASTSAGGPDEQYF

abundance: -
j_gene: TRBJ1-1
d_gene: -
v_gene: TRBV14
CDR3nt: TGTGCCAGCAGCCAAGGACAAGGGATAGACGCTTTCTTT
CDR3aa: CASSQGQGIDAFF

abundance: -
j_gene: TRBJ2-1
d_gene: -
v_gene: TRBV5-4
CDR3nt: TGTGTCAGTAGCTTGAGACGCCCGGGAAGTGGGAATGAGCAGTTCTTC
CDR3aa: CVSSLRRPGSGNEQFF

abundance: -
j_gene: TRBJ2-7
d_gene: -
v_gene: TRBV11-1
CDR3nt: TGTGTCTGCAGTGAAAGACAGCGAGCCTACGAGCAGTACTTC
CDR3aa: CVCSERQRAYEQYF

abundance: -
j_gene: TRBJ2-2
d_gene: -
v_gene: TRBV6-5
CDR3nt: TGTGCCAGCAGAACATGCACCGGGGAGCTGTTTTTT
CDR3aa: CASRTCTGELFF

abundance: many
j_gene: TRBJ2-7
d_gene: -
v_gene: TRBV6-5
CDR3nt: TGTGCCAGCAGTTACTACCGGAATCAGGGGATTACCTACGAGCAGTACTTC
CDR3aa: CASSYYRNQGITYEQYF

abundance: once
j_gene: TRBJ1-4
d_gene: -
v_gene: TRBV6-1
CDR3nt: TGTGCCAGCAGTGAAGCAGGGGGGAATGAAAAACTGCTTTTT
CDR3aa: CASSEAGGNEKLLF

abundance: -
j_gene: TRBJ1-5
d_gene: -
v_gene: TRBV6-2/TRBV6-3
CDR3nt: TGTGCCAGCAGTTACCGGGGGAACGGGCATCAGCCCCAGCATTTT
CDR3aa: CASSYRGNGHQPQHF

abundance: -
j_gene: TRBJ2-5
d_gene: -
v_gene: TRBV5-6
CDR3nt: TGTGCCAGCAGCATGCAAGAGACCCAGTACTTC
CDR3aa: CASSMQETQYF

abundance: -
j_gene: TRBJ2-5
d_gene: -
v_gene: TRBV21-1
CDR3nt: TGTGCCAGCAGCGGGACTAGCATCCAAGAGACCCAGTACTTC
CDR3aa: CASSGTSIQETQYF

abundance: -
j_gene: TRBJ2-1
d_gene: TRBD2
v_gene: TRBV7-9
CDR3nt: TGTGCCAGCAGCCTAACCCGGGACTACCTTTACAATGAGCAGTTCTTC
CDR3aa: CASSLTRDYLYNEQFF

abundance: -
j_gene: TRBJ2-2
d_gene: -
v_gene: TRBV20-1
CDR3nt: TGCAGTGCCGTTGACAAGTCGAACACCGGGGAGCTGTTTTTT
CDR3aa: CSAVDKSNTGELFF

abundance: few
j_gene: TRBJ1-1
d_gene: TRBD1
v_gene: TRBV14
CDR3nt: TGTGCCAGCAGCCACCAGGGGGGAACTGAAGCTTTCTTT
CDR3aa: CASSHQGGTEAFF

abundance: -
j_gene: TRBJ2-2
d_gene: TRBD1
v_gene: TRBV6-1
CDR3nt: TGTGCCAGCGGGACTGGGACAGGGTCGGGGGAGCTGTTTTTT
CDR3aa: CASGTGTGSGELFF